Each of the 13 T cell receptor beta chains below was sequenced from the same sample in a study of T cell responses to AZD1222 COVID-19 vaccine. Method: immunoSEQ multiplex PCR; TCRdb's copy keeps in-frame clones and lacks some. The profile shows 99,000 or so clones, about 89% of them singletons. The sample was peripheral blood, taken 28 days after the second dose of the MenACWY control vaccine. All receptors derive from an adult who received the MenACWY meningococcal vaccine as a control.

This clone occurred once. CDR3 residues: CASSLLTGGREKLFF. The CDR3 DNA reads as TGTGCCAGCAGCTTACTGACAGGGGGCCGTGAAAAACTGTTTTTT. The J gene is TRBJ1-4, the V gene TRBV7-2, with 10 bases matching TRBD1. After removal of 2 bases from V and 7 bases from J, the junction contained 4 bases not matched to a gene. This CDR3 region has 15 residues. The V gene's germline CDR1 is SGHTA and CDR2 FQGNSA.

The chain links TRBV5-4 to TRBJ1-2; no clear D. V lost 2 bases to trimming and J lost 4 bases, with 3 bases between them. Germline V CDR1 and CDR2: SGHNT, YYREEE (reference sequence). The CDR3 is 11 residues long. CDR3 sequence reads: CASSFGYGYTF. Here the CDR3 DNA reads TGTGCCAGCAGCTTCGGCTATGGCTACACCTTC.

V gene TRBV6-5 combines with J gene TRBJ2-7; D perhaps matches TRBD1 (5 bases). Trimming took 8 bases from V and 4 from J, leaving 15 bases between them. Looked up from germline, CDR1 is MNHEY and CDR2 is SVGAGI. The CDR3 extends over 13 amino acids. CDR3 nucleotides: TGTGCCAGCCGATCTCGACAGCTTTACGAGCAGTACTTC. It yields the protein CASRSRQLYEQYF.

The V and J genes are TRBV6-1 and TRBJ1-2; maybe TRBD1 (6 bases). The germline V gene encodes CDR1 MNHNS and CDR2 SASEGT. The CDR3 has 17 residues. V lost 4 bases and J 4 bases, leaving 22 bases between the germline ends. The CDR3 DNA sequence: TGTGCCAGCAGTGGAACCCAATCCCCGGGACAATCCTATGGCTACACCTTC. It specifies CASSGTQSPGQSYGYTF.

This chain links TRBV2 with TRBJ1-2; TRBD1 aligns across 7 bases. V dropped 6 bases and J dropped 6; count of bases not matched to a gene: 10. Germline V gene lookup returns CDR1 SNHLY and CDR2 FYNNEI. CDR3 size: 14 residues. CDR3 amino acids: CASRETGTAHGYTF. In nucleotides, the CDR3 is TGTGCCAGCAGAGAGACCGGGACAGCCCATGGCTACACCTTC.

This clone appeared a single time. This sequence joins TRBV11-2 and TRBJ2-7; 10 nucleotides line up with TRBD1. This CDR3 comprises 12 residues. The germline CDR1 and CDR2 sequences are SGHAT and FQNNGV. The V and J ends lost 4 bases and 12 bases, in that order; junction bases with no gene match: 6. The CDR3 region is CASSSDRGPRYF. The CDR3 DNA reads TGTGCCAGCAGCTCTGACAGGGGGCCGAGGTACTTC.

The gene calls are TRBV11-2 and TRBJ2-3; D is tentatively TRBD1 or TRBD2 (5 bases each). Germline CDR1 reads SGHAT; CDR2 reads FQNNGV. The CDR3 spans 14 residues. V was pared by 0 bases and J by 4 bases, with 8 bases between. The CDR3 DNA reads TGTGCCAGCAGCTTAGAGGGGGACCCAGATACGCAGTATTTT. Translated: CASSLEGDPDTQYF.

The chain couples TRBV5-1 to TRBJ2-7, with D possibly being TRBD1 or TRBD2 (5 bases each). Germline V gives CDR1 SGHRS, CDR2 YFSETQ. The CDR3 length is 13 residues. V lost 7 bases and J 2 bases, leaving 13 bases between the germline ends. CDR3 in DNA: TGCGCCAGCGGAGGAGACAGTACCTACGAGCAGTACTTC. It specifies CASGGDSTYEQYF.

The chain couples TRBV19 to TRBJ1-5; D not certain. This CDR3 comprises 14 residues. Germline V CDR1 and CDR2: LNHDA, SQIVND (reference sequence). V was cut by 7 bases and J by 3 bases, with 13 bases left in between. Here the CDR3 reads CASTYQGNNQPQHF. The CDR3 DNA sequence: TGTGCCAGTACCTATCAAGGGAACAATCAGCCCCAGCATTTT.

The count of this clone is one. This sequence joins TRBV13 and TRBJ2-7, with 9 bases lining up with TRBD1. V lost 5 bases to trimming and J lost 3 bases; unmatched junction nucleotides: 8. The CDR3 extends over 15 amino acids. Germline values: CDR1 PRHDT, CDR2 FYEKMQ (reference sequence). Here the CDR3 DNA reads TGTGCCAGCAGCACGCTGGGACAGGGAGTCTACGAGCAGTACTTC. This encodes CASSTLGQGVYEQYF.

This clone was counted a single time. J is TRBJ2-7 and V is TRBV25-1, with 13 bases lining up with TRBD2. Germline loops: CDR1 MGHDK, CDR2 SYGVNS. The trim removed 8 bases at V and 6 bases at J, leaving 7 bases unmatched. The CDR3 totals 14 residues. CDR3 protein: CASAGTSGALEQYF. The CDR3 DNA reads TGTGCCAGCGCCGGGACTAGCGGGGCCCTCGAGCAGTACTTC.

J is TRBJ2-5 and V is TRBV7-3; D is possibly TRBD1 (5 bases). The CDR3 has 13 residues. V dropped 3 bases and J dropped 5 bases, with 10 bases sitting between them. CDR1 SGHTA and CDR2 FQGTGA come from the germline V gene. CDR3 nucleotide sequence: TGTGCCAGCAGCTTCAGGGAAGGGGAGACCCAGTACTTC. It is translated as CASSFREGETQYF.

The chain uses TRBV2 and TRBJ2-7; no firm D call. V shed 1 base and J shed 6 bases, with 10 bases lying between them. Germline assignment: CDR1 SNHLY and CDR2 FYNNEI. The CDR3 sequence is 13 residues long. The CDR3 spells CASSEGLAPEQYF. CDR3 bases: TGTGCCAGCAGTGAAGGGCTCGCGCCCGAGCAGTACTTC.